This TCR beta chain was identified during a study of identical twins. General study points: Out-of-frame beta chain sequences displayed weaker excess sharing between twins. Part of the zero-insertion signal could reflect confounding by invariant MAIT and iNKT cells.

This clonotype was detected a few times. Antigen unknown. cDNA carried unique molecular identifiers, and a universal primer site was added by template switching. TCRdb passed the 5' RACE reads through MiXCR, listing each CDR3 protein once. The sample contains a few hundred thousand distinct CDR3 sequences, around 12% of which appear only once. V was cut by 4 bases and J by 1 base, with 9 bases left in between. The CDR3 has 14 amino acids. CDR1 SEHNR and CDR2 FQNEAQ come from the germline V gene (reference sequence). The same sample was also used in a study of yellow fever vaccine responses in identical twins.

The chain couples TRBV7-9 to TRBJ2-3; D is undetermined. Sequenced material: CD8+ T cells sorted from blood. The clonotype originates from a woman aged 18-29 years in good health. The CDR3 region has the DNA TGTGCCAGCAGCTCGACGGGCCGCACAGATACGCAGTATTTT. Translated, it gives CASSSTGRTDTQYF.